The clone carrying this T cell receptor (beta chain) was counted between two and nine times. Its antigen remains unknown. The source of the sample is a study of response to subunit inactivated influenza vaccine. TCRdb re-derived calls from the RT-PCR reads in MiXCR, one entry per CDR3 protein. The top ten hold around 6.5% of the sample, which has under 800,000 distinct CDR3 sequences, approximately 13% seen once. Study-wide findings and caveats: With each seasonal influenza vaccination, the authors suggested, few new T cells are recruited.

The CDR3 contains 15 residues. Germline V gene lookup returns CDR1 DFQATT and CDR2 SNEGSKA (reference sequence). V was clipped by 0 bases and J by 0 bases, with 10 bases between them. The material sequenced was PBMCs from blood, taken approximately 15 days before vaccination. V and J are TRBV20-1 and TRBJ2-3; the D gene is possibly TRBD2 (5 bases). The sequence was obtained from a man aged 50 to 60 who received an inactivated influenza vaccine. DNA of the CDR3: TGCAGTGCTAGAGATCAGAGGGTTAGCACAGATACGCAGTATTTT. The encoded protein is CSARDQRVSTDTQYF.